The 22 T cell receptor beta chains reported below all come from one sample, sequenced in a study of T cells of healthy individuals. TCRdb analysed the 5' RACE reads with MiXCR anew, one entry per CDR3 protein. This sample carries some 100,000 distinct CDR3 sequences, 17% of them seen once, and the ten largest clones take 6.2%. The receptor set was obtained from a human donor in good health.

This clonotype was seen repeatedly, ten times or more. The chain joins TRBV30 to TRBJ1-1; 8 positions match TRBD1. The length of the CDR3 is 13 residues. In germline, CDR1 is GTSNPN, CDR2 SVGIG (reference sequence). V was clipped by 3 bases and J by 1 base; unmatched bases: 1. The CDR3 sequence is CAWRDRENTEAFF. In DNA, the CDR3 is TGTGCCTGGAGGGACAGGGAGAACACTGAAGCTTTCTTT.

The CDR3 coding sequence is TGTGCCAGCAGTTACTCAACGGGCTGGTTGGGTGGCTACACCTTC. Its translation: CASSYSTGWLGGYTF. This chain connects TRBV6-5 to TRBJ1-2; D is undetermined. Germline CDR1 MNHEY, CDR2 SVGAGI. V shed 0 bases and J shed 7 bases, with 15 bases lying between them. The CDR3 sequence is 15 residues long.

The chain recombines TRBV15 with TRBJ2-3, with 7 bases aligning to TRBD2. This CDR3 is 16 amino acids long. Germline V gene data show CDR1 as LNHNV and CDR2 as YYDKDF (reference sequence). The V segment lost 5 bases and the J segment 0 bases; nucleotides outside the gene matches: 8. The CDR3 loop reads CATSGLIAGSTDTQYF. CDR3 DNA sequence: TGTGCCACCAGCGGGTTGATAGCGGGTAGCACAGATACGCAGTATTTT.

There are many counts of this clonotype. The CDR3 is CASSRGQGEQYF. Written as DNA, the CDR3 is TGTGCCAGCAGCCGCGGACAGGGCGAGCAGTACTTC. The chain recombines TRBV3-1 with TRBJ2-7; 8 positions match TRBD1. Trimming cost V 4 bases and J 6 bases; bases outside gene matches: 2. Germline V CDR1 and CDR2: LGHDT, YNNKEL (reference sequence). This CDR3 is built from 12 residues.

The chain combines TRBV4-3 with TRBJ2-5; TRBD1 aligns across 11 bases. CDR3 length: 15 amino acids. Looked up from germline, CDR1 is LGHNA and CDR2 is YSLEER. Trimming removed 0 bases from V and 7 bases from J; junction bases left unmatched: 4. CDR3 sequence: CASSQDRDRGWTQYF. The CDR3 coding sequence is TGCGCCAGCAGCCAAGATCGGGACAGGGGGTGGACCCAGTACTTC.

This clonotype was found many times. V gene TRBV11-1 combines with J gene TRBJ2-4; 9 bases align to TRBD1. This CDR3 is built from 16 residues. V lost 4 bases and J lost 2; bases outside the gene matches: 6. Germline-derived CDR1 and CDR2 are SGHAT and FQDESV (reference sequence). The CDR3 here is CASSSDRGASKNIQYF. The CDR3 DNA is TGTGCCAGCAGCTCGGACAGGGGCGCTTCCAAAAACATTCAGTACTTC.

J is TRBJ2-3 and V is TRBV29-1, with TRBD2 identical over 11 bases. The length of the CDR3 is 17 residues. CDR1 is SQVTM, CDR2 ANQGSEA, per germline. J lost 1 base, V lost 6 bases, and 12 bases had no gene match. The CDR3 bases are TGCAGCGTAGGAAGGCTAGCGGGGGGATGGGGCACAGATACGCAGTATTTT. Translating it yields CSVGRLAGGWGTDTQYF.

The rearrangement uses TRBV4-2 and TRBJ2-2; the match to TRBD1 covers 7 bases. The germline gives CDR1 LGHNA, CDR2 YNFKEQ. The CDR3 sequence is 15 residues long. V was clipped by 0 bases and J by 8 bases; unmatched bases: 6. CDR3 nucleotides: TGTGCCAGCAGCCAAGATCTGGGACAGACAGGGGAGCTGTTTTTT. Amino acids: CASSQDLGQTGELFF.

The chain recombines TRBV2 with TRBJ2-4, with D tentatively TRBD2 (5 bases). The V gene's germline CDR1 is SNHLY and CDR2 FYNNEI. V lost 2 bases and J lost 9, with 14 bases in between. This CDR3 contains 14 residues. This CDR3 reads CASSERASLSIQYF. CDR3 nucleotide sequence: TGTGCCAGCAGTGAACGGGCTAGCCTGAGCATTCAGTACTTC.

This clonotype showed up many times. The rearrangement uses TRBV7-2 and TRBJ1-2, with D perhaps TRBD1 (6 bases). The ends were cut back, 5 bases at V and 5 bases at J, with 9 bases in the middle. Germline V CDR1 and CDR2: SGHTA, FQGNSA. This CDR3 has 12 amino acids. The CDR3 bases are TGTGCCAGCAGCCCCGGACAGTATGGCTACACCTTC. Its translation is CASSPGQYGYTF.

This clonotype was seen a handful of times. This rearrangement joins TRBV7-2 to TRBJ2-3; D gene ambiguous. The CDR3 is made up of 14 amino acids. V dropped 1 base and J dropped 4 bases, with 9 bases sitting between them. CDR1 and CDR2 (germline): SGHTA, FQGNSA. The CDR3 sequence: CASSLGGIPDTQYF. CDR3 nucleotide sequence: TGTGCCAGCAGCTTAGGAGGCATCCCAGATACGCAGTATTTT.

This sequence joins TRBV5-1 and TRBJ1-2; TRBD1 agrees at 7 bases. CDR1 is SGHRS, CDR2 YFSETQ, per germline. CDR3 length equals 12 residues. V lost 4 bases and J lost 6; bases outside the gene matches: 3. The CDR3 spells CASSLTGNGYTF. The CDR3 DNA sequence: TGCGCCAGCAGCCTGACAGGGAATGGCTACACCTTC.

This chain links TRBV20-1 with TRBJ2-7; D possibly corresponds to TRBD1 (5 bases). Germline V lookup: CDR1 DFQATT, CDR2 SNEGSKA (reference sequence). The V end lost 0 bases, the J end lost 4 bases, and 7 bases lay between the germline ends. This CDR3 has 12 amino acids. In nucleotides, the CDR3 is TGCAGTGCTAGAGAACAGGCGTACGAGCAGTACTTC. It translates to CSAREQAYEQYF.

The chain combines TRBV28 with TRBJ2-5; TRBD2 is a possible D gene (5 bases). This CDR3 contains 16 residues. The V end lost 3 bases, the J end lost 2 bases, and 16 bases lay between the germline ends. Germline CDR1 reads MDHEN; CDR2 reads SYDVKM. For the CDR3, the DNA is TGTGCCAGCAGTTTCTATCTCCGTGAGGGACAAGAGACCCAGTACTTC. Translated, it gives CASSFYLREGQETQYF.

There are a few counts of this clonotype. This sequence joins TRBV6-6 and TRBJ1-2; a possible D gene is TRBD1 (6 bases). The germline gives CDR1 MNHNY, CDR2 SVGAGI (reference sequence). V was pared by 1 base and J by 1 base, with 16 bases between. The CDR3 extends over 17 amino acids. Here the CDR3 DNA reads TGTGCCAGCAGTTACTATATACGGGACATGAGTAACTATGGCTACACCTTC. Protein sequence: CASSYYIRDMSNYGYTF.

This chain connects TRBV12-3 or TRBV12-4 to TRBJ1-2; D is uncertain. The CDR3 has 13 residues. V lost 7 bases, J lost 2 bases, and 11 bases lay in between. CDR3 nucleotides: TGTGCCAGCACCATTGGATTGAACTATGGCTACACCTTC. It yields the protein CASTIGLNYGYTF.

The rearrangement links TRBV27 to TRBJ2-5; no firm D call. Germline CDR1 reads MNHEY; CDR2 reads SMNVEV (reference sequence). The CDR3 totals 13 residues. V lost 3 bases and J lost 7, with 12 bases in between. The CDR3 region has the DNA TGTGCCAGCAGTTTTGCGATTGCTACGACCCAGTACTTC. This encodes CASSFAIATTQYF.

Ten or more counts support this clonotype. V usage is TRBV4-1 and J usage is TRBJ2-3, with a weak D call TRBD2 (6 bases). V lost 0 bases, J lost 4 bases, and 14 bases lay in between. The CDR3 totals 16 residues. Germline CDR1 and CDR2: MGHRA and YSYEKL. The CDR3 protein is CASSQDPGGTPDTQYF. CDR3 nucleotides: TGCGCCAGCAGCCAAGATCCGGGCGGGACTCCAGATACGCAGTATTTT.

The chain joins TRBV19 to TRBJ2-4; 11 positions agree with TRBD2. The CDR3 extends over 15 amino acids. V gave up 6 bases and J gave up 8 bases; unmatched junction bases: 9. Germline CDR1 LNHDA, CDR2 SQIVND (reference sequence). CDR3 nucleotide sequence: TGTGCCAGTAGCAACTTAGCGGGGGGGCGGCACATTCAGTACTTC. This gives the protein CASSNLAGGRHIQYF.

This clonotype was observed a handful of times. V gene TRBV11-2 combines with J gene TRBJ2-7; the D gene could be TRBD1 or TRBD2 (6 bases each). V was pared by 6 bases and J by 7 bases, with 31 bases between. The CDR3 totals 18 residues. Germline V gene lookup returns CDR1 SGHAT and CDR2 FQNNGV. The CDR3 bases are TGTGCCAGCAGTTCCAGGGGCGGGAAGGAAGGCGGTACGGGGGAGCAGTACTTC. This translates into CASSSRGGKEGGTGEQYF.

The V and J genes are TRBV12-3 or TRBV12-4 and TRBJ2-2; D gene uncertain. V gave up 8 bases and J gave up 7 bases, with 5 bases separating them. The CDR3 totals 10 residues. The CDR3 loop is CASWLGELFF. Here the CDR3 DNA reads TGTGCCAGCTGGCTCGGGGAGCTGTTTTTT.

This clonotype was counted ten times or more. The genes are TRBV20-1 and TRBJ1-5; unclear D gene. Trimming took 7 bases from V and 0 from J, leaving 7 bases between them. This CDR3 region has 12 residues. From germline, CDR1 is DFQATT and CDR2 SNEGSKA (reference sequence). The CDR3 bases are TGCAGTGTCGGGCGTAGCAATCAGCCCCAGCATTTT. Translation: CSVGRSNQPQHF.